The clone carrying this T cell receptor beta chain was seen a few times. Per the original data handling: Estimates of nucleated cell counts were drawn from the amplification of reference gene primers. The method was immunoSEQ multiplex PCR; TCRdb's version includes in-frame clones alone and lacks a portion of them. The V and J calls and clone size are taken from that table; D and trimming were inferred from the DNA. The sample lists roughly 140,000 clones, approximately 84% occurring once. Cohort allocation depended upon clinical history that participants reported. The sample is drawn from a study of blood T cell repertoires in COVID-19. Study details: Among Cohort 3 donors, those recovered had two negative PCRs, clearance, or symptom resolution.

Input material: PBMCs or T cells enriched from blood (not recorded which). The receptor comes from a man aged 45-60 years in a cohort exposed to, infected with or recovered from COVID-19 (not recorded which).

CDR3 in DNA: TGTGCCACCAGCAGCGGGACAGGCTATAATGAAAAACTGTTTTTT. Its translation is CATSSGTGYNEKLFF. The V and J genes are TRBV15 and TRBJ1-4, with 8 nucleotides matching TRBD1. This CDR3 has 15 amino acids. Germline CDR1 is LNHNV and CDR2 is YYDKDF (reference sequence). V lost 3 bases to trimming and J lost 4 bases; unmatched junction nucleotides: 4.